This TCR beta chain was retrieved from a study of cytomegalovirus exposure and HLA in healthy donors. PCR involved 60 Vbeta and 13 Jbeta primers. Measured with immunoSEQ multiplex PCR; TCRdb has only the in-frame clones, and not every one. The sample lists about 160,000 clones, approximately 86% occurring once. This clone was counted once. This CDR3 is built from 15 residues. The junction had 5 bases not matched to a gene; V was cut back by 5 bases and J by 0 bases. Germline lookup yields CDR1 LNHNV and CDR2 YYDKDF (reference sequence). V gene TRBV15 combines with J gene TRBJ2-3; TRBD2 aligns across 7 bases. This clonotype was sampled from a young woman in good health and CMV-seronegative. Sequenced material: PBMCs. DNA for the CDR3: TGTGCCACCAGCCGCGGGAGTCCTAGCACAGATACGCAGTATTTT. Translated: CATSRGSPSTDTQYF.